The TCR beta chain described here comes from a study of shared clonotypes between healthy human individuals. About the research overall: Those who served as donors were two women and three men between the ages of 18 and 49. CD4 naive cells filled three plates per donor, CD4 memory three, CD8 naive two and CD8 memory one. Broader study findings: Sequencing depth was a factor that was expected to affect clonotype sharing among donors.

A remark on this clone: Its antigen is unidentified.

The assay was immunoSEQ multiplex PCR, and TCRdb's table has in-frame clones only and misses some. The table shows almost 700,000 clones, with about 90% occurring only once. Naive CD8 cells, CD45RO-negative and positively selected for CCR7, excluded terminally differentiated effector memory CD45RA+ cells. Trimming removed 1 base at V and 1 base at J, with 17 bases between. The CDR3 contains 17 residues. Germline V lookup: CDR1 SGHAT, CDR2 FQNNGV. Material for sequencing was naive CD8+ T cells sorted from blood. This clonotype was sampled from a man aged 30 to 45 in good health. The chain links TRBV11-2 to TRBJ2-7; maybe TRBD1 (6 bases). For the CDR3, the DNA is TGTGCCAGCAGCTTAGGTACAGGGTCGGGTAGATCCTACGAGCAGTACTTC. The encoded protein is CASSLGTGSGRSYEQYF.